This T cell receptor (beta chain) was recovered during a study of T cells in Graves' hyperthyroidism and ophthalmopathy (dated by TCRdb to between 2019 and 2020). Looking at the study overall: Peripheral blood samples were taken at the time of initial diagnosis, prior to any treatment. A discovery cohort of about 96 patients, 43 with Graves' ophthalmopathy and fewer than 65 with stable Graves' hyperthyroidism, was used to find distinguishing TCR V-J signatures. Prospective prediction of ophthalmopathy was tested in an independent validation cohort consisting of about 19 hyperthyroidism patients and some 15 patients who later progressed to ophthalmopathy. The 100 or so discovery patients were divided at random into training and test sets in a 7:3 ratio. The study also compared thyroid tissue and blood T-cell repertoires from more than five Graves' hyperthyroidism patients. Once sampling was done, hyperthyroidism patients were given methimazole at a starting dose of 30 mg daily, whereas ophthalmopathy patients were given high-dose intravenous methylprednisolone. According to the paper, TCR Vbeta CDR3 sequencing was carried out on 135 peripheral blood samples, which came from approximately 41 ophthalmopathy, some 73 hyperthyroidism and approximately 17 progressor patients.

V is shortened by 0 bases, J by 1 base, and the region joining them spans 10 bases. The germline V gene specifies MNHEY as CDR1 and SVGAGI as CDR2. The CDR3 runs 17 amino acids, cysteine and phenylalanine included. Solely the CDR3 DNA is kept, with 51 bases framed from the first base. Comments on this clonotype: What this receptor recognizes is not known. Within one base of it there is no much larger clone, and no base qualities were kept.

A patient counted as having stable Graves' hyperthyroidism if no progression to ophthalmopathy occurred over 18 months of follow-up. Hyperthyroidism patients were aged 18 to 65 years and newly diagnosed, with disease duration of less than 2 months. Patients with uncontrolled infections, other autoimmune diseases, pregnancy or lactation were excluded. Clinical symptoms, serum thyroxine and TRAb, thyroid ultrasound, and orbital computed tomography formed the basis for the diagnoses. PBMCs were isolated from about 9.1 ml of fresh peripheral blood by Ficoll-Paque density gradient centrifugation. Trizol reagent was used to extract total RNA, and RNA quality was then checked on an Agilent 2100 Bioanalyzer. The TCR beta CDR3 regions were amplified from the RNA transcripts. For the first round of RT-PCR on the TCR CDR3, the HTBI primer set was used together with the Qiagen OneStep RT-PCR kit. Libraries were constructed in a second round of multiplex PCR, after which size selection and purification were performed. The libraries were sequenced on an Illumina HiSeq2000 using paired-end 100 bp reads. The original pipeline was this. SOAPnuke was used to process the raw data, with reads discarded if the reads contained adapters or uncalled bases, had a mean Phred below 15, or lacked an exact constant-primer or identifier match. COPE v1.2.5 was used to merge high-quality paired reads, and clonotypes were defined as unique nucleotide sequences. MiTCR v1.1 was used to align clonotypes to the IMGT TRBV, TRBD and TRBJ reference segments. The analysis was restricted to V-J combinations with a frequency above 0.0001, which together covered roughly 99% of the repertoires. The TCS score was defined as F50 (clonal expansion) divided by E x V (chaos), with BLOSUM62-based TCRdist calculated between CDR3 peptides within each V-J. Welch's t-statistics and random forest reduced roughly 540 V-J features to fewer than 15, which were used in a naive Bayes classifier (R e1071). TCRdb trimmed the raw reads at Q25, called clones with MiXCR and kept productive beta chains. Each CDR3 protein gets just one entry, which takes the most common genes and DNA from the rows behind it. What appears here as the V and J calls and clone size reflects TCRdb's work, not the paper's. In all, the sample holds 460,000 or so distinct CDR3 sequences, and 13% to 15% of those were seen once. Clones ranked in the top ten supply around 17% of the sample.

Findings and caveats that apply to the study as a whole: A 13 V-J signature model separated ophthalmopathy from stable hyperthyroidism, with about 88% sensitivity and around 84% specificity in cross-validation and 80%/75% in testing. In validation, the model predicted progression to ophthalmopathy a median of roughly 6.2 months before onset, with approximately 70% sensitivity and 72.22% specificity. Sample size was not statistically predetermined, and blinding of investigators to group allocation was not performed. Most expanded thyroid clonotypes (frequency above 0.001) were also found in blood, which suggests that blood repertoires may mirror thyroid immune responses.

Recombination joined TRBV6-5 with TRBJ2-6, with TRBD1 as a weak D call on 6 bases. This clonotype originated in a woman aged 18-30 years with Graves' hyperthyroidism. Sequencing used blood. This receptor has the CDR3 CASSYSIQGSGANVLTF. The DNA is TGTGCCAGCAGTTACTCAATACAGGGTTCTGGGGCCAACGTCCTGACTTTC.